A selection of T cell receptor beta chains follows, all from one sample in a study of T cell responses to AZD1222 COVID-19 vaccine. Here immunoSEQ multiplex PCR was the method, and the copy in TCRdb shows in-frame clones only, minus some. The sample holds 120,000 or so clones, 75% to 90% seen once. Sequenced here: peripheral blood, sampled on day 0 of AZD1222 vaccination. The receptors derive from an adult in good health. CDR3s include the opening cysteine and the closing phenylalanine or tryptophan. The order of the fields is clone size, D gene, V gene, J gene, CDR3 DNA, CDR3 protein. The D gene is left open where the match is weak. Size is stated for part of the rows, as once, few or many counts, or as a class when the clone is expanded.

abundance: -; d_gene: -; v_gene: TRBV18; j_gene: TRBJ2-4; CDR3nt: TGTGCCAGCTCACCAACACAGGCAGATCAGTACTTC; CDR3aa: CASSPTQADQYF
abundance: few; d_gene: -; v_gene: TRBV18; j_gene: TRBJ2-7; CDR3nt: TGTGCCAGCTCACCAAGTGTCCAGAGAAATTACGAGCAGTACTTC; CDR3aa: CASSPSVQRNYEQYF
abundance: -; d_gene: -; v_gene: TRBV24-1; j_gene: TRBJ2-2; CDR3nt: TGTGCCACCACGGACGGCGCAATGGTAGGCGGGGAGCTGTTTTTT; CDR3aa: CATTDGAMVGGELFF
abundance: once; d_gene: -; v_gene: TRBV10-3; j_gene: TRBJ1-1; CDR3nt: TGTGCCATCAGTGGGGCCGGGACAACCGGGGCCACTGAAGCTTTCTTT; CDR3aa: CAISGAGTTGATEAFF
abundance: -; d_gene: -; v_gene: TRBV10-3; j_gene: TRBJ2-1; CDR3nt: TGTGCCATCAGTGCCGGCGTCGGGCGGTGGGTTGAGCAGTTCTTC; CDR3aa: CAISAGVGRWVEQFF
abundance: -; d_gene: TRBD1; v_gene: TRBV11-2; j_gene: TRBJ1-6; CDR3nt: TGTGCCAGCAGCTCCCGGGACAGGGAATACTCACCCCTCCACTTT; CDR3aa: CASSSRDREYSPLHF
abundance: -; d_gene: -; v_gene: TRBV3-1/TRBV3-2; j_gene: TRBJ2-7; CDR3nt: TGTGCCAGCACCTGGGCGGGTGGCCCCTACGAGCAGTACTTC; CDR3aa: CASTWAGGPYEQYF
abundance: once; d_gene: -; v_gene: TRBV4-3; j_gene: TRBJ2-1; CDR3nt: TGCGCCAGTGGGGGACTCCTCAATGAGCAGTTCTTC; CDR3aa: CASGGLLNEQFF
abundance: -; d_gene: TRBD2; v_gene: TRBV4-2; j_gene: TRBJ2-7; CDR3nt: TGTGCCAGCAGCCAAGATCTGGGGACTAGCCGTTCCTACGAGCAGTACTTC; CDR3aa: CASSQDLGTSRSYEQYF
abundance: -; d_gene: -; v_gene: TRBV5-6; j_gene: TRBJ2-7; CDR3nt: TGTGCCAGCAGCTTGGAAGGGTTAGGCGAGCAGTACTTC; CDR3aa: CASSLEGLGEQYF
abundance: -; d_gene: TRBD2; v_gene: TRBV5-1; j_gene: TRBJ2-7; CDR3nt: TGCGCCAGCAGCTCCTACTTAGCGGGGGGGAGCTCCTACGAGCAGTACTTC; CDR3aa: CASSSYLAGGSSYEQYF
abundance: -; d_gene: TRBD1; v_gene: TRBV6-1; j_gene: TRBJ1-5; CDR3nt: TGTGCCAGCAGTGACAGGGGGGACAATCAGCCCCAGCATTTT; CDR3aa: CASSDRGDNQPQHF
abundance: few; d_gene: -; v_gene: TRBV27; j_gene: TRBJ1-6; CDR3nt: TGTGCCAGCAGTTTTACGGGGGCGGGTTATTCACCCCTCCACTTT; CDR3aa: CASSFTGAGYSPLHF
abundance: -; d_gene: -; v_gene: TRBV11-3; j_gene: TRBJ2-1; CDR3nt: TGTGCCAGCAGCCACGGTGGCTCCGACGGGAATGAGCAGTTCTTC; CDR3aa: CASSHGGSDGNEQFF
abundance: -; d_gene: TRBD1; v_gene: TRBV19; j_gene: TRBJ2-6; CDR3nt: TGTGCCAGTAGTATGAGGGACAGGCATGGGGCCAACGTCCTGACTTTC; CDR3aa: CASSMRDRHGANVLTF
abundance: -; d_gene: -; v_gene: TRBV27; j_gene: TRBJ2-1; CDR3nt: TGTGCCAGCAGTATTCGGCCGACAGGCCTTATTTACAATGAGCAGTTCTTC; CDR3aa: CASSIRPTGLIYNEQFF
abundance: -; d_gene: -; v_gene: TRBV19; j_gene: TRBJ1-4; CDR3nt: TGTGCCAGTAGTATAGACCAAGGTGCGGCTAATGAAAAACTGTTTTTT; CDR3aa: CASSIDQGAANEKLFF
abundance: -; d_gene: -; v_gene: TRBV5-6; j_gene: TRBJ1-1; CDR3nt: TGTGCCAGCAGCTTGGCCCGGGGTGGTGAAGCTTTCTTT; CDR3aa: CASSLARGGEAFF
abundance: -; d_gene: TRBD2; v_gene: TRBV27; j_gene: TRBJ2-1; CDR3nt: TGTGCCACCGGATCGGGGGGCTACAATGAGCAGTTCTTC; CDR3aa: CATGSGGYNEQFF
abundance: -; d_gene: TRBD1; v_gene: TRBV30; j_gene: TRBJ1-2; CDR3nt: TGTGCCTATAGGGGGACAGGGACTTCTGGCTACACCTTC; CDR3aa: CAYRGTGTSGYTF
abundance: -; d_gene: TRBD2; v_gene: TRBV6-5; j_gene: TRBJ2-3; CDR3nt: TGTGCCAGCAGTTACTCGATTATAGCGGGGGCAGATACGCAGTATTTT; CDR3aa: CASSYSIIAGADTQYF
abundance: once; d_gene: -; v_gene: TRBV28; j_gene: TRBJ1-2; CDR3nt: TGTGCCAGCGGGGGATCCCATACCTATGGCTACACCTTC; CDR3aa: CASGGSHTYGYTF